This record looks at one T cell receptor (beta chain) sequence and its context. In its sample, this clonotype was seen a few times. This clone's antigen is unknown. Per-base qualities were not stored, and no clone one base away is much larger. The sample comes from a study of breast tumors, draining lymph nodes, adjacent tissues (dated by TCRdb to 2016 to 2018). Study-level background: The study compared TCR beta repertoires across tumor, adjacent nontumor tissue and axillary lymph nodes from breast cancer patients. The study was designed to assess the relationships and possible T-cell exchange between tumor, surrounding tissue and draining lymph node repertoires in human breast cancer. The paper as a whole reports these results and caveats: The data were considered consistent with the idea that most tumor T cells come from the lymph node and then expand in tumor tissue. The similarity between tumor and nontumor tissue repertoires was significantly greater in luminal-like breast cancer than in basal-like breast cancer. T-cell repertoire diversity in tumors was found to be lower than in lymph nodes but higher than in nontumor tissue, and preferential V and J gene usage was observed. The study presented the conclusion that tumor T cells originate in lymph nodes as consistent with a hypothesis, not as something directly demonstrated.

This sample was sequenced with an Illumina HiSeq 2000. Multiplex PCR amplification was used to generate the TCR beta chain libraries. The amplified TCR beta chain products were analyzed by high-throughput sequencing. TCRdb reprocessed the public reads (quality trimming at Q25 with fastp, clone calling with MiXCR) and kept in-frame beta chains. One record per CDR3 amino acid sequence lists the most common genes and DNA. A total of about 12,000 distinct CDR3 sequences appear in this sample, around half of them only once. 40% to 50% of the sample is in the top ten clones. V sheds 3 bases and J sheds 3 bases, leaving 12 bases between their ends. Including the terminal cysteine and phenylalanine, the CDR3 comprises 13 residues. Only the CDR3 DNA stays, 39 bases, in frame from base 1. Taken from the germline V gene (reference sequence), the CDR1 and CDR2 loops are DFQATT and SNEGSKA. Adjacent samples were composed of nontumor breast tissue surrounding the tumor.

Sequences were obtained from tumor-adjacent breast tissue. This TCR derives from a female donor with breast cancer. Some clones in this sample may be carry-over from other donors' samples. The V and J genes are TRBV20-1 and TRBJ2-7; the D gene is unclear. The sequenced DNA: TGCAGTGCTAGTGACGGCAGAAACTACGAGCAGTACTTC. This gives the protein CSASDGRNYEQYF.